A selection of T cell receptor beta chains follows, all from one sample in a study of cytomegalovirus exposure and HLA in healthy donors. This table comes from immunoSEQ multiplex PCR, and its TCRdb copy is limited to in-frame clones, with some not included. Counted here are 90,000 to 150,000 clones, roughly 83% occurring once; the ten biggest clones make up around 5%. Sequences were obtained from PBMCs. The receptors stem from a man aged 18 to 30 in good health and CMV-seronegative. CDR3s include the opening cysteine and the closing phenylalanine or tryptophan. The D gene is left open where the match is weak. Not all rows give a size; the values are once, few, many and, for expanded clones, a class.

v_call	clone_size	j_call	d_call	cdr3_aa	cdr3_nt
TRBV2	-	TRBJ2-7	-	CASSDGQHYEQYF	TGTGCCAGCAGCGATGGACAGCACTACGAGCAGTACTTC
TRBV10-3	-	TRBJ1-1	-	CAISEWGGNTEAFF	TGTGCCATCAGTGAGTGGGGGGGGAACACTGAAGCTTTCTTT
TRBV6-5	-	TRBJ1-5	-	CASSPVAYSNQPQHF	TGTGCCAGCAGCCCCGTGGCTTATAGCAATCAGCCCCAGCATTTT
TRBV7-2	-	TRBJ1-1	-	CASSLGFHTRIMNTEAFF	TGTGCCAGCAGCTTAGGCTTCCACACGCGGATCATGAACACTGAAGCTTTCTTT
TRBV12-5	-	TRBJ2-1	TRBD1	CASGSGQNNEQFF	TGTGCTAGTGGTTCGGGACAGAACAATGAGCAGTTCTTC
TRBV21-1	-	TRBJ2-1	-	CASIPKGYNEQFF	TGTGCCAGCATCCCAAAGGGGTACAATGAGCAGTTCTTC
TRBV5-1	-	TRBJ1-1	-	CASSLAQGMNTEAFF	TGCGCCAGCAGCTTGGCCCAGGGTATGAACACTGAAGCTTTCTTT
TRBV30	-	TRBJ2-5	-	CATQWEETQYF	TGTGCGACACAATGGGAAGAGACCCAGTACTTC
TRBV19	-	TRBJ2-1	TRBD2	CASDPGLAGPNEQFF	TGTGCCAGTGACCCGGGACTAGCGGGACCCAATGAGCAGTTCTTC
TRBV7-9	-	TRBJ2-2	-	CASSLEIDTGELFF	TGTGCCAGCAGCTTAGAAATAGACACCGGGGAGCTGTTTTTT
TRBV19	-	TRBJ1-5	-	CASGLRYSNQPQHF	TGTGCCAGTGGCCTCAGGTATAGCAATCAGCCCCAGCATTTT
TRBV7-2	-	TRBJ2-1	TRBD2	CASSYTGTSGYEQFF	TGTGCCAGCAGCTATACCGGGACTAGCGGGTATGAGCAGTTCTTC
TRBV5-6	-	TRBJ2-7	TRBD1	CASTQQGQGNYEQYF	TGTGCCAGCACCCAACAGGGACAGGGTAACTACGAGCAGTACTTC
TRBV11-2	-	TRBJ2-3	TRBD2	CAGSGTSVGDTQYF	TGTGCCGGCTCCGGGACTAGCGTTGGAGATACGCAGTATTTT
TRBV5-1	-	TRBJ1-3	-	CASSHQNPQVDTIYF	TGCGCCAGCAGCCATCAGAATCCCCAGGTTGACACCATATATTTT
TRBV7-2	few	TRBJ2-7	TRBD2	CASSLGLAGGGFSYEQYF	TGTGCCAGCAGCTTGGGACTAGCGGGAGGCGGATTCTCCTACGAGCAGTACTTC
TRBV7-9	-	TRBJ2-1	-	CASSVTLNEQFF	TGTGCCAGCAGCGTGACACTCAATGAGCAGTTCTTC
TRBV29-1	-	TRBJ2-7	TRBD1	CSVELRTGGLPFYEQYF	TGCAGCGTTGAACTTCGGACAGGGGGACTCCCATTCTACGAGCAGTACTTC
TRBV7-9	-	TRBJ1-5	TRBD1	CASSLGTGIYNQPQHF	TGTGCCAGCAGCTTAGGGACAGGGATATACAATCAGCCCCAGCATTTT
TRBV2	-	TRBJ2-7	-	CASSSQRRGQYF	TGTGCCAGCAGTTCTCAGCGCCGCGGGCAGTACTTC
TRBV30	-	TRBJ2-3	TRBD2	CAWAPGLGPDTQYF	TGTGCCTGGGCTCCGGGACTAGGCCCAGATACGCAGTATTTT
TRBV15	-	TRBJ2-7	TRBD2	CATSRDDGRSYEQYF	TGTGCCACCAGCAGAGATGACGGGAGGTCCTACGAGCAGTACTTC
TRBV7-2	-	TRBJ2-7	-	CASSLSGTSSYEQYF	TGTGCCAGCAGCTTAAGCGGGACAAGCTCCTACGAGCAGTACTTC
TRBV27	-	TRBJ2-3	TRBD2	CASSLNGGAVNTDTQYF	TGTGCCAGCAGTTTAAACGGGGGGGCAGTGAACACAGATACGCAGTATTTT
TRBV5-1	-	TRBJ2-5	-	CASSLAGARETQYF	TGCGCCAGCAGCTTGGCAGGGGCAAGGGAGACCCAGTACTTC
TRBV7-6	-	TRBJ2-3	-	CASSLGLSSTDTQYF	TGTGCCAGCAGTCTTGGACTATCTAGCACAGATACGCAGTATTTT
TRBV9	-	TRBJ1-6	-	CASSARAGNSPLHF	TGTGCCAGCAGCGCCAGGGCGGGGAATTCACCCCTCCACTTT
TRBV5-6	-	TRBJ2-5	TRBD2	CASRQLAGAETQYF	TGTGCCAGCAGGCAACTAGCGGGGGCAGAGACCCAGTACTTC
TRBV19	few	TRBJ1-5	-	CASSPVQGRGQPQHF	TGTGCCAGTAGTCCCGTACAGGGTAGGGGTCAGCCCCAGCATTTT